This T cell receptor (beta chain) appears in the sequencing data of a study of blood T cell repertoires in COVID-19. The J segment lost 6 bases and the V segment lost 0 bases, leaving 7 bases of the junction unmatched. This CDR3 comprises 15 residues. Germline V CDR1 and CDR2: SNHLY, FYNNEI. Measured with immunoSEQ multiplex PCR; TCRdb has only the in-frame clones, and not every one. The repertoire holds 210,000 or so clones, with 80% as singletons. The chain recombines TRBV2 with TRBJ2-7, with 8 bases lining up with TRBD1. The receptor comes from a man aged 25 to 45 with acute COVID-19. Sequencing used PBMCs or T cells enriched from blood (not recorded which). The CDR3 loop is CASSEADRVGSEQYF. Here the CDR3 DNA reads TGTGCCAGCAGTGAAGCGGACAGGGTTGGGAGCGAGCAGTACTTC.